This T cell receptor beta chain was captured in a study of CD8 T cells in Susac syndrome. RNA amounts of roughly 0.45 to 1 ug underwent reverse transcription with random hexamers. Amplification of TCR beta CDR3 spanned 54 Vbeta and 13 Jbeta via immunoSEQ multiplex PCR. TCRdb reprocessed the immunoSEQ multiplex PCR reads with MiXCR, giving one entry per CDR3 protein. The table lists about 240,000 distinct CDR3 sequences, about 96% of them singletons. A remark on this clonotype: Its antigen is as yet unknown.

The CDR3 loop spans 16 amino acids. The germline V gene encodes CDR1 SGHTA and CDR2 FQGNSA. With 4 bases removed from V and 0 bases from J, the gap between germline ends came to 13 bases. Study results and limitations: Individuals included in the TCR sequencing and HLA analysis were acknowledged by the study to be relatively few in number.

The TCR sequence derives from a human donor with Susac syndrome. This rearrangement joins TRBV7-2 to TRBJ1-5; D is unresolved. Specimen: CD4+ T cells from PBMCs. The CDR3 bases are TGTGCCAGCAGCTCCAGGAGAACCTATAGCAATCAGCCCCAGCATTTT. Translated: CASSSRRTYSNQPQHF.